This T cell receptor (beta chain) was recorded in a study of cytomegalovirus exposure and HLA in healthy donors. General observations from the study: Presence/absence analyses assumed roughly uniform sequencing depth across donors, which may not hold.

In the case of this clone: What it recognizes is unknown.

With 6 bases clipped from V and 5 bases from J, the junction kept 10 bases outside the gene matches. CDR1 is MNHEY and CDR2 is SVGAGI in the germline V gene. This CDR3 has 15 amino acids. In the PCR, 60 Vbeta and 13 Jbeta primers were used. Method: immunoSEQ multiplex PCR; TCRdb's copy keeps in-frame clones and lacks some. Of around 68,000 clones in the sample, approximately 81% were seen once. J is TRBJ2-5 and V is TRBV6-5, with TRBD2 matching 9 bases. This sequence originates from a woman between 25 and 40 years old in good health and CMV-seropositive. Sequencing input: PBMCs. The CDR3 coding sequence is TGTGCCAGCAGAGGTAGCGGGAGTTGGGAGGAGACCCAGTACTTC. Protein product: CASRGSGSWEETQYF.